This TCR beta chain derives from a study of shared clonotypes between healthy human individuals (dated by TCRdb to between 2020 and 2021). About the investigation overall: A few men and a couple of women, aged 18 to 49 years, made up the cohort. To estimate repertoire size and how much clonotypes are shared between individuals, the study performed deep sequencing of blood TCR repertoires from about five healthy adults. Between about 0.94 and 8.9 billion PBMCs per donor were obtained by leukapheresis. To increase sequencing depth and limit assay-specific biases, TCR repertoire library preparation and sequencing were carried out by different laboratories using diverse techniques. For each donor, CD4 naive and CD4 memory were each given three plates, CD8 naive was given two plates, and CD8 memory was given one plate.

This clone was seen just once. Which antigen it targets is not known. No base qualities exist here, and no much larger clone lies one base off it. According to the germline V gene (reference sequence), CDR1 reads MNHEY and CDR2 reads SMNVEV. Trimming at the junction amounts to 7 bases on V and 6 bases on J, and the germline ends lie 17 bases apart. The CDR3, from cysteine to phenylalanine, totals 14 residues. Kept here is only the CDR3 DNA, which spans 42 bases and is read in frame from base 1. TCR CDR3 regions were amplified from genomic DNA by multiplex PCR using the deep immunoSEQ assay. Extracted genomic DNA from each cell subset was distributed evenly across all wells of several immunoSEQ 96-well plates, and each plate was treated as a replicate. Each replicate PCR for sorted subsets received about 210 ng genomic DNA, equal to about 30,000 T cell genomes. The purified libraries were quantified using a Qubit 3.0 fluorometer, sized with a Bioanalyzer 2100, and then quantified again using the KAPA Library Quantification kit. A separate single-read 150-cycle Illumina NextSeq 550 flow cell was used to sequence each immunoSEQ 96-well plate. In the paper's pipeline: Because only junctional sequences without quality scores were contained in the immunoSEQ output, filtering matching that applied to full-length reads could not be performed. Sequences were annotated with PyIR, a Python wrapper for IgBLAST v1.9, using IMGT germline references to assign V/J genes and CDR3. Reads were removed for weak V/J assignments (E-value above 1e-6), missing CDR3, stop codons, out-of-frame junctions, or ambiguous translated residues. V3J clonotypes were defined as sequences sharing the same inferred V gene, J gene, and CDR3 amino acid sequence. The percentage overlap between two repertoires was calculated by dividing the number of shared unique clonotypes by the size of the smaller repertoire. Three approaches were used to assess repertoire richness: RTK rarefaction, the Chao1 estimator, and Recon v2.1 estimates of unobserved clonotypes. For all TCRbeta clonotypes obtained by the gDNA method from a few donors, generation probabilities were computed with OLGA. TCRdb took over this immuneACCESS table, retaining in-frame rearrangements with V and J assigned. Such tables are incomplete; in checked studies, under half of the missing clones stem from an unresolved V gene, and the remainder is unexplained. That table is the source of V, J and clone size, and D and trimming were worked out from the DNA. The table for this sample lists 2.3 million or so clones; just over 90% of them were counted only once. The ten largest make up 0.3% to 0.4% of the sample.

The donors were healthy, HIV-negative adults who had no recently reported acute infections or vaccinations. All donors were Caucasian adults living in Nashville, Tennessee, USA. CD4+ T cells were enriched through magnetic negative selection, after which naive cells were positively selected on CD45RA and the remaining negative fraction served as the memory subset. Blood was collected by leukapheresis, and PBMCs were isolated by Ficoll-Histopaque density gradient centrifugation and then cryopreserved in liquid nitrogen vapor phase. Analytical flow cytometry was used to check the purity and quantity of every magnetically sorted T cell population. Genomic DNA was isolated from every sorted fraction and measured by UV absorbance on a Nanodrop 2000c. Study-wide conclusions, independent of this receptor: Pairwise subsampling indicated that sequencing depth was expected to affect the degree of clonotype sharing among donors. Incomplete sequencing was indicated by rarefaction of sorted-subset datasets, despite the large sequencing depth. When a handful of donors were compared, the shared fraction of clonotypes was about 5.4% for naive CD4, 3% to 4% for naive CD8, about 2.5% for memory CD4, and about 0.36% for memory CD8. Sampling was limited to blood, and TCR repertoires in tissue likely differ from TCR repertoires in blood. Estimated clonotype richness was generally larger for naive than for memory subsets. Higher generation probabilities were observed for clonotypes shared by all four sorted-subset donors than for non-shared clonotypes. The genetic and exposure-history diversity represented was limited by the small number of donors.

This TCR was sampled from a man younger than 35 in good health. Some clones in this sample may be carry-over from other donors' samples. Sequencing was performed on naive CD4+ T cells from PBMCs. Per the publication, the cell subset or site label means: CD45RA+ positively selected. The V and J genes are TRBV27 and TRBJ2-3, with the D call perhaps TRBD1 or TRBD2, as 5 bases match in each case. In nucleotide form, the sequence is TGTGCCAGCACCTCATTTGGGGGTCGCGATACGCAGTATTTT. This is translated as CASTSFGGRDTQYF.